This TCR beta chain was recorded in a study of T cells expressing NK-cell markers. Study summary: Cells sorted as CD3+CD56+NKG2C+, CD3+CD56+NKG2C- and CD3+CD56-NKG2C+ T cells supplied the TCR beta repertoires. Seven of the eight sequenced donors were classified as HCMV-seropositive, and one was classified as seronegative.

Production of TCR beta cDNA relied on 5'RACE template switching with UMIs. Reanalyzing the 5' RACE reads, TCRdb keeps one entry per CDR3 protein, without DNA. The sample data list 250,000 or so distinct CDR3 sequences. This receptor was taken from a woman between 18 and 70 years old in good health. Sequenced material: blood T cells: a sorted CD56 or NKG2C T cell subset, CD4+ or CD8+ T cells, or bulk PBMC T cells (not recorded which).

The CDR3 spells CSAPRQGEKLFF. The chain is built from TRBV20-1 and TRBJ1-4; TCRdb outputs TRBD1, but without DNA this stays unchecked. Germline values: CDR1 DFQATT, CDR2 SNEGSKA (reference sequence). The CDR3 has 12 amino acids.